The 23 T cell receptor beta chains below come from one sample, sequenced in a study of human T cells and chemical hapten exposure. This sample's time point: healthy volunteer bleed at 2 weeks. Unfractionated whole blood yielded the extracted total RNA. TCRdb called the RACE reads again in MiXCR, with one record for every CDR3 protein. In the table there are about 130,000 distinct CDR3 sequences, approximately 9.1% of which are singletons. The specimen was whole blood. The receptors derive from a male donor in good health. Some clones in this sample may be carry-over from other donors' samples.

The V gene is TRBV29-1, the J gene TRBJ2-1; D call uncertain. Per the germline V gene, CDR1 is SQVTM and CDR2 is ANQGSEA. V lost 3 bases to trimming and J lost 6 bases, with 15 bases between them. The CDR3 length is 14 residues. The CDR3 region is CSVEIQDAINEQFF. The CDR3 DNA reads as TGCAGCGTTGAGATTCAGGACGCCATCAATGAGCAGTTCTTC.

This clonotype was seen a handful of times. This rearrangement joins TRBV6-2 or TRBV6-3 to TRBJ2-1; TRBD1 is a possible D gene (6 bases). The CDR3 contains 12 residues. Trimming removed 5 bases from V and 6 bases from J, with 8 bases in between. Germline V lookup: CDR1 MNHEY, CDR2 SVGEGT. This CDR3 reads CASSRDINEQFF. The DNA of the CDR3 is TGTGCCAGCAGTCGGGACATCAATGAGCAGTTCTTC.

The sample holds a few counts of this clonotype. V gene TRBV29-1 combines with J gene TRBJ1-1; D perhaps matches TRBD1 (5 bases). The CDR3 covers 14 residues. Germline values: CDR1 SQVTM, CDR2 ANQGSEA. V gave up 3 bases and J gave up 5 bases, with 16 bases separating them. This CDR3 is CSVDLRGGRTEAFF. The DNA for the CDR3 is TGCAGCGTTGACCTCCGGGGGGGAAGGACTGAAGCTTTCTTT. The entire variable domain, with the rest obtained from reference TRBV29-1 and TRBJ1-1, is as follows: SAVISQKPSRDICQRGTSLTIQCQVDSQVTMMFWYRQQPGQSLTLIATANQGSEATYESGFVIDKFPISRPNLTFSTLTVSNMSPEDSSIYLCSVDLRGGRTEAFFGQGTRLTVV.

The chain is built from TRBV7-9 and TRBJ2-2; no firm D call. Germline assignment: CDR1 SEHNR and CDR2 FQNEAQ (reference sequence). V was clipped by 1 base and J by 0 bases, with 9 bases between them. This CDR3 region has 16 residues. Here the CDR3 reads CASSLESGPNTGELFF. CDR3 sequence (DNA): TGTGCCAGCAGCTTAGAGTCAGGACCGAACACCGGGGAGCTGTTTTTT.

V is TRBV27 and J is TRBJ2-1; no reliable D call. Germline V gene sequence: CDR1 MNHEY, CDR2 SMNVEV (reference sequence). The CDR3 covers 14 residues. V was pared by 4 bases and J by 0 bases, with 7 bases between. The CDR3: CASSWSFSYNEQFF. The CDR3 DNA follows: TGTGCCAGCAGTTGGTCTTTCTCCTACAATGAGCAGTTCTTC.

This clonotype was counted between two and nine times. CDR3 coding DNA: TGTGCCAGCTCACCAAGCGGGGCGCCTGAAGCTTTCTTT. This gives the protein CASSPSGAPEAFF. This chain uses TRBV18 with TRBJ1-1; a possible D gene is TRBD1 (5 bases). V shed 2 bases and J shed 6 bases, with 10 bases lying between them. Germline assignment: CDR1 KGHSH and CDR2 LQKENI. The CDR3 length is 13 residues. Full variable domain (rest looked up from reference TRBV18 and TRBJ1-1): NAGVMQNPRHLVRRRGQEARLRCSPMKGHSHVYWYRQLPEEGLKFMVYLQKENIIDESGMPKERFSAEFPKEGPSILRIQQVVRGDSAAYFCASSPSGAPEAFFGQGTRLTVV.

This chain joins TRBV7-2 and TRBJ2-3, with D maybe TRBD2 (5 bases). Trimming took 8 bases from V and 0 from J, leaving 15 bases between them. The CDR3 is made up of 15 amino acids. Germline V gene data show CDR1 as SGHTA and CDR2 as FQGNSA. The CDR3 region is CASRKADPSTDTQYF. The CDR3 DNA sequence: TGTGCCAGCCGGAAAGCGGATCCTAGCACAGATACGCAGTATTTT.

In its sample, this clonotype was seen many times. The genes are TRBV3-1 and TRBJ2-2, with no clear D. Per germline, CDR1 LGHDT and CDR2 YNNKEL (reference sequence). This CDR3 comprises 13 residues. Trimming took 4 bases from V and 3 from J, leaving 6 bases between them. The CDR3 protein is CASSLGHTGELFF. In nucleotides, the CDR3 is TGTGCCAGCAGCCTTGGGCACACCGGGGAGCTGTTTTTT.

About this clonotype itself: The DNA is left out, because the CDR3 cannot be placed on it with certainty; the CDR3 is given as TCRdb lists it. The V and J genes are TRBV11-1 and TRBJ2-1; TRBD1 was called by the table and not checked on the DNA. Counting both end residues, the CDR3 totals 19 amino acids. Germline V CDR1 and CDR2: SGHAT, FQDESV (reference sequence). The CDR3 sequence is CASSFGPGEERGAYNEQFF.

The rearrangement links TRBV29-1 to TRBJ2-1; 13 positions match TRBD2. The better agreement between TRBJ2-7 and the DNA end casts doubt on the J call. The CDR3 has 13 residues. Germline-derived CDR1 and CDR2 are SQVTM and ANQGSEA. In DNA form, the CDR3 reads TGCAGCGAGACTAGCGGGGGGATGGATGAGCAGTACTTC. It yields the protein CSETSGGMDEQYF.

This clonotype was counted at least ten times. The rearrangement joins TRBV2 to TRBJ2-6, with D uncertain. The CDR3 extends over 12 amino acids. CDR1 is SNHLY and CDR2 is FYNNEI in the germline V gene. Trimming shortened V by 8 bases and J by 0 bases, and 2 bases separated the two germline ends. CDR3 DNA: TGTGCCAGCCTCTCTGGGGCCAACGTCCTGACTTTC. Residues: CASLSGANVLTF.

Ten or more counts support this clonotype. V and J are TRBV20-1 and TRBJ2-5, with TRBD2 matching 8 bases. V shed 3 bases and J 7 bases; nucleotides not matched to a gene: 13. The length of the CDR3 is 15 residues. CDR1 and CDR2 (germline): DFQATT, SNEGSKA (reference sequence). The CDR3 spells CSARKLSTSDGTQYF. The CDR3 DNA is TGCAGTGCTAGGAAATTGTCGACTAGCGATGGGACCCAGTACTTC.

This clonotype was counted only a few times. The chain carries TRBV20-1 and TRBJ2-3; TRBD2 matches 12 bases. The germline gives CDR1 DFQATT, CDR2 SNEGSKA (reference sequence). The CDR3 contains 17 residues. The V gene end was trimmed by 3 bases and the J gene end by 3 bases; junction bases not matched to a gene: 10. The CDR3 coding sequence is TGCAGTGCTAGCCCCTCCGGACTAGCGGGAAGTACAGATACGCAGTATTTT. It yields the protein CSASPSGLAGSTDTQYF.

This clonotype was observed many times. The V call is TRBV6-2 or TRBV6-3, the J call TRBJ1-2; 11 positions agree with TRBD1. Trimming took 8 bases from V and 4 from J; bases not matched to a gene: 0. Germline CDR1 reads MNHEY; CDR2 reads SVGEGT. The CDR3 extends over 12 amino acids. The CDR3 region has the DNA TGTGCCAGCGGACAGGGGGCCTATGGCTACACCTTC. It translates to CASGQGAYGYTF.

The J gene is TRBJ1-5, the V gene TRBV20-1, with 9 bases aligning to TRBD1. The CDR3 length is 17 residues. Germline CDR1 DFQATT, CDR2 SNEGSKA (reference sequence). The V segment lost 2 bases and the J segment 0 bases; nucleotides outside the gene matches: 8. This chain's CDR3 is CSARRNTGGNSNQPQHF. The CDR3 DNA follows: TGCAGTGCTAGAAGGAACACAGGGGGCAATAGCAATCAGCCCCAGCATTTT.

This clonotype has more than one count but fewer than ten. The chain couples TRBV12-3 or TRBV12-4 to TRBJ2-7, with TRBD1 matching over 10 bases. Trimming cost V 6 bases and J 7 bases; bases outside gene matches: 12. This CDR3 is 15 amino acids long. CDR3 sequence reads: CASSPGQGILGEQYF. The CDR3 region has the DNA TGTGCCAGCAGCCCGGGACAGGGGATCCTGGGGGAGCAGTACTTC.

This chain connects TRBV10-3 to TRBJ2-7; D perhaps matches TRBD2 (5 bases). The CDR3 length is 16 residues. The V gene lost 3 bases and the J gene lost 2 bases, with 17 bases spanning the gap. Germline loops: CDR1 ENHRY, CDR2 SYGVKD. The CDR3 region is CAISDRATKDPYEQYF. In nucleotides, the CDR3 is TGTGCCATCAGTGATCGGGCGACTAAGGATCCCTACGAGCAGTACTTC.

This clonotype was seen a few times. The V call is TRBV7-2, the J call TRBJ1-4, with 10 bases matching TRBD1. V gave up 5 bases and J gave up 7 bases; unmatched junction bases: 4. CDR3 size: 14 residues. Germline values: CDR1 SGHTA, CDR2 FQGNSA. This CDR3 is CASSVDRGREKLFF. The CDR3 DNA reads TGTGCCAGCAGCGTCGACAGGGGGCGTGAAAAACTGTTTTTT.

This clonotype showed up just a few times. The rearrangement links TRBV2 to TRBJ1-4, with a tentative D call TRBD1 (5 bases). The CDR3 is 15 residues long. V dropped 8 bases and J dropped 3 bases, with 16 bases sitting between them. Germline V gene sequence: CDR1 SNHLY, CDR2 FYNNEI. The CDR3 region is CASLGGVSSNEKLFF. DNA of the CDR3: TGTGCCAGCCTGGGGGGGGTTTCGTCTAATGAAAAACTGTTTTTT. The whole variable domain, remainder taken from reference TRBV2 and TRBJ1-4, is EPEVTQTPSHQVTQMGQEVILRCVPISNHLYFYWYRQILGQKVEFLVSFYNNEISEKSEIFDDQFSVERPDGSNFTLKIRSTKLEDSAMYFCASLGGVSSNEKLFFGSGTQLSVL.

This clonotype has a count of ten or more. The chain employs TRBV4-1 and TRBJ2-2, with D perhaps TRBD1 (6 bases). Germline V lookup: CDR1 MGHRA, CDR2 YSYEKL. The CDR3 covers 18 residues. Trimming stripped 0 bases from V and 0 bases from J, with 14 bases between. CDR3 in amino acids: CASSQDLEAGANTGELFF. CDR3 coding DNA: TGCGCCAGCAGCCAAGATCTGGAAGCAGGGGCGAACACCGGGGAGCTGTTTTTT.

V usage is TRBV7-8 and J usage is TRBJ2-7, with 8 bases fitting TRBD1. With 4 bases clipped from V and 6 bases from J, the junction kept 5 bases outside the gene matches. The CDR3 sequence is 13 residues long. Germline CDR1 is SGHVS and CDR2 is FQNEAQ. The CDR3 is CASSSTGTGEQYF. CDR3 in DNA: TGTGCCAGCAGCTCTACCGGGACAGGCGAGCAGTACTTC.

This chain links TRBV12-3 or TRBV12-4 with TRBJ2-7, with TRBD1 as a possible D gene (6 bases). The ends were cut back, 7 bases at V and 6 bases at J, with 13 bases in the middle. CDR3 length: 12 amino acids. CDR3 in amino acids: CASNGQHGEQYF. The DNA of the CDR3 is TGTGCCAGCAACGGACAGCACGGCGAGCAGTACTTC.

This clonotype appeared a few times. The chain is built from TRBV18 and TRBJ2-1, with 7 nucleotides matching TRBD1. V was clipped by 1 base and J by 6 bases; unmatched bases: 3. The CDR3 covers 14 residues. Germline V gene lookup returns CDR1 KGHSH and CDR2 LQKENI. DNA of the CDR3: TGTGCCAGCTCACCACTGGCAGGGGGCAATGAGCAGTTCTTC. Translated, it gives CASSPLAGGNEQFF.